The 16 T cell receptor beta chains given below trace back to one sample, sequenced in a study of T cells after yellow fever vaccination (dated by TCRdb to the late 2010s). Library creation used 5' RACE. Data came from an Illumina HiSeq 2500. TCRdb cleaned the public reads at Q25 with fastp, built clones with MiXCR and kept in-frame beta chains. Every entry covers one CDR3 protein and lists the most common genes and DNA from its rows. The sample contains around 530,000 distinct CDR3 sequences, about a sixth of them found a single time. Jointly, the top ten make up around a sixth of the sample. The treatment or condition label for this specimen denotes: live attenuated yellow fever vaccine strain. Specimen: PBMCs, collected roughly 5 days after the first yellow fever vaccination. The receptors stem from a young man who received the YFV17D yellow fever vaccine.

This clonotype was counted between two and nine times. The CDR3 bases are TGTGCCGTGCAGGTGAGGAGTGCTGAAGCTTTCTTT. Translating it yields CAVQVRSAEAFF. The chain uses TRBV7-3 and TRBJ1-1; D gene unclear. There are 12 residues in the CDR3. V was pared by 11 bases and J by 6 bases, with 16 bases between. CDR1 is SGHTA and CDR2 is FQGTGA in the germline V gene. Full variable domain (missing parts from reference TRBV7-3 and TRBJ1-1): GAGVSQTPSNKVTEKGKYVELRCDPISGHTALYWYRQSLGQGPEFLIYFQGTGAADDSGLPNDRFFAVRPEGSVSTLKIQRTERGDSAVYLCAVQVRSAEAFFGQGTRLTVV.

This clonotype has at least ten counts. Written as DNA, the CDR3 is TGTGCCAGCAGTTACGCGGGCGGGGCTTTCTTT. This translates into CASSYAGGAFF. This sequence joins TRBV6-5 and TRBJ1-1, with unresolved D. Trimming shortened V by 2 bases and J by 11 bases, and 9 bases separated the two germline ends. The CDR3 is made up of 11 amino acids. The V gene's germline CDR1 is MNHEY and CDR2 SVGAGI.

This clonotype turned up a few times. The genes are TRBV11-3 and TRBJ2-3; D is unresolved. Germline V CDR1 and CDR2: SGHNT, YENEEA. The ends were cut back, 3 bases at V and 2 bases at J, with 12 bases in the middle. The CDR3 is 15 amino acids. In DNA form, the CDR3 reads TGTGCCAGCAGCTTTCGATCAGCTCCCACAGATACGCAGTATTTT. Protein sequence: CASSFRSAPTDTQYF.

This chain links TRBV5-1 with TRBJ1-2; D not certain. Germline-derived CDR1 and CDR2 are SGHRS and YFSETQ. This CDR3 is 14 amino acids long. Trimming stripped 4 bases from V and 3 bases from J, with 13 bases between. The CDR3 reads CASSQTDGYYGYTF. CDR3 nucleotide sequence: TGCGCCAGCAGCCAGACCGACGGATACTATGGCTACACCTTC.

A few counts support this clonotype. V and J are TRBV5-1 and TRBJ2-2; possible D gene TRBD1, 5 bases. Germline V gene lookup returns CDR1 SGHRS and CDR2 YFSETQ. V lost 1 base to trimming and J lost 3 bases, with 13 bases between them. The CDR3 length is 16 residues. The CDR3 DNA reads TGCGCCAGCAGCTTGAGGCCCCAGGGTGACACCGGGGAGCTGTTTTTT. Translation: CASSLRPQGDTGELFF.

V usage is TRBV20-1 and J usage is TRBJ2-2; 9 nucleotides agree with TRBD1. CDR1 and CDR2 from the germline V gene are DFQATT and SNEGSKA (reference sequence). There are 15 residues in the CDR3. After removal of 0 bases from V and 6 bases from J, the junction contained 5 bases not matched to a gene. As DNA, the CDR3 is TGCAGTGCTAGAGATCCCAGACAGGGGGCCGGGGAGCTGTTTTTT. Protein product: CSARDPRQGAGELFF.

This clonotype turned up a few times. V and J are TRBV3-1 and TRBJ1-1; D may be TRBD1 (5 bases). Germline assignment: CDR1 LGHDT and CDR2 YNNKEL (reference sequence). The CDR3 is 15 residues long. Trimming shortened V by 3 bases and J by 1 base, and 12 bases separated the two germline ends. The DNA for the CDR3 is TGTGCCAGCAGCCATCCTGGGGGGGGGAACACTGAAGCTTTCTTT. Amino acids: CASSHPGGGNTEAFF.

This clonotype was seen ten or more times. The J gene is TRBJ2-1, the V gene TRBV5-4; 7 nucleotides match TRBD1. Trimming took 0 bases from V and 7 from J; bases not matched to a gene: 1. The CDR3 consists of 13 residues. Germline V gene lookup returns CDR1 SGHNT and CDR2 YYREEE (reference sequence). CDR3 in amino acids: CASSLEGANEQFF. The CDR3 DNA is TGTGCCAGCAGCTTGGAGGGGGCGAATGAGCAGTTCTTC.

This clonotype was counted a few times. The chain combines TRBV3-1 with TRBJ2-5, with D unclear. Germline CDR1 reads LGHDT; CDR2 reads YNNKEL (reference sequence). The germline V and J ends were trimmed by 4 bases and 5 bases, with 14 bases remaining between them. The CDR3 extends over 14 amino acids. The CDR3 nucleotides are TGTGCCAGCAGCCCCCATTCCTTGTCGGAGACCCAGTACTTC. It translates to CASSPHSLSETQYF.

The chain couples TRBV18 to TRBJ1-6; 8 nucleotides line up with TRBD1. Looked up from germline, CDR1 is KGHSH and CDR2 is LQKENI. CDR3 length: 15 residues. Trimming took 6 bases from V and 7 from J; bases not matched to a gene: 8. Here the CDR3 DNA reads TGTGCCAGCTCGCCTAAGACAGGGGCCAATTCACCCCTCCACTTT. Its protein product is CASSPKTGANSPLHF. The full variable domain, its missing parts supplied by reference TRBV18 and TRBJ1-6, is NAGVMQNPRHLVRRRGQEARLRCSPMKGHSHVYWYRQLPEEGLKFMVYLQKENIIDESGMPKERFSAEFPKEGPSILRIQQVVRGDSAAYFCASSPKTGANSPLHFGNGTRLTVT.

This chain connects TRBV12-3 or TRBV12-4 to TRBJ2-3; 9 nucleotides match TRBD2. V shed 3 bases and J 4 bases; nucleotides not matched to a gene: 14. The CDR3 has 18 amino acids. In DNA form, the CDR3 reads TGTGCCAGCAGTTTGATTGGATCTAGCGGGGTGATCGCAGATACGCAGTATTTT. Amino acids: CASSLIGSSGVIADTQYF.

V and J are TRBV9 and TRBJ1-1, with unresolved D. The CDR3 contains 13 residues. From germline, CDR1 is SGDLS and CDR2 YYNGEE. Deletions cut 0 bases from V and 3 bases from J, with 6 bases between. The CDR3 loop is CASSVGTHTEAFF. The CDR3 nucleotides read TGTGCCAGCAGCGTAGGCACCCACACTGAAGCTTTCTTT.

This sequence joins TRBV28 and TRBJ2-1; D call uncertain. Germline V gives CDR1 MDHEN, CDR2 SYDVKM. Trimming took off 6 bases at V and 4 bases at J, with 19 bases between the two ends. This CDR3 contains 16 residues. The CDR3 bases are TGTGCCAGCAGATCAGAATCTAGTCCCCCATACAATGAGCAGTTCTTC. This gives the protein CASRSESSPPYNEQFF.

The chain has TRBV7-6 and TRBJ2-7; maybe TRBD1 (6 bases). Germline V gene lookup returns CDR1 SGHVS and CDR2 FNYEAQ. CDR3 length: 15 amino acids. Trimming removed 4 bases at V and 1 base at J, with 14 bases between. The CDR3 sequence is CASSWGQGESYEQYF. The DNA of the CDR3 is TGTGCCAGCAGCTGGGGACAAGGGGAATCCTACGAGCAGTACTTC.

The V call is TRBV5-1, the J call TRBJ2-2; possibly TRBD2 for D (7 bases). This CDR3 has 17 amino acids. Trimming cost V 2 bases and J 2 bases, with 16 bases left between them. Germline CDR1 and CDR2: SGHRS and YFSETQ. The CDR3 sequence: CASSFPVAGANTGELFF. DNA of the CDR3: TGCGCCAGCAGCTTCCCAGTGGCGGGGGCAAACACCGGGGAGCTGTTTTTT. The full variable domain, rest sourced from reference TRBV5-1 and TRBJ2-2, is KAGVTQTPRYLIKTRGQQVTLSCSPISGHRSVSWYQQTPGQGLQFLFEYFSETQRNKGNFPGRFSGRQFSNSRSEMNVSTLELGDSALYLCASSFPVAGANTGELFFGEGSRLTVL.

This clonotype was counted between two and nine times. The CDR3 loop reads CASSFWGKIGNTIYF. CDR3 nucleotide sequence: TGTGCCAGCAGTTTCTGGGGTAAGATTGGAAACACCATATATTTT. This chain uses TRBV12-3 or TRBV12-4 with TRBJ1-3, with D unresolved. V was clipped by 3 bases and J by 3 bases, with 12 bases between them. The CDR3 sequence is 15 residues long.